The clone carrying this T cell receptor beta chain was picked up a small number of times. The data are from a study of Ad26.COV2.S vaccination and SARS-CoV-2 variants. The overall study: The Ad26.COV2.S arm of the COV1001 trial was where the donor was placed.

Treatment defined: 15 to 20 received Ad26.COV2.S at low or high dose, single or two shots; a few received placebo; per-sample allocation not given. Day 63 following the first vaccine or placebo injection was when the samples were taken. Sequencing used immunoSEQ multiplex PCR; TCRdb keeps in-frame clones, though not all of them. The profile shows hundreds of thousands of clones, over 75% of them singletons. The receptor was derived from a person aged 18 to 59 who received the Ad26.COV2.S COVID-19 vaccine or a placebo. The sample here was peripheral blood, taken in a trial of Ad26.COV2.S vaccine versus placebo.

The CDR3 spells CASSQDRVAEAFF. CDR3 in DNA: TGTGCCAGCAGCCAAGACAGGGTGGCTGAAGCTTTCTTT. The chain links TRBV3-1 (or the pseudogene TRBV3-2) to TRBJ1-1; D possibly corresponds to TRBD1 (5 bases). The CDR3 has 13 amino acids. Looked up from germline, CDR1 is LGHDT and CDR2 is YNNKEL (reference sequence). V lost 0 bases, J lost 6 bases, and 8 bases lay in between.